This T cell receptor beta chain was found in a study of T cells in Graves' hyperthyroidism and ophthalmopathy. On the study more broadly: Blood was drawn when the patient was first diagnosed and still untreated.

In regard to this clonotype: No antigen is known for it.

General observations from the study: Among clonotypes expanded in thyroid above 0.001, most were also found in blood.

Diagnostic assessment was based on clinical symptoms, serum thyroxine and TRAb, thyroid ultrasound and orbital computed tomography. RNA transcripts served as the template for amplifying TCR beta CDR3 regions. The primer set for the first-round RT-PCR of the TCR CDR3 was HTBI. TCRdb processed the multiplex PCR reads anew with MiXCR; each CDR3 protein has one entry. This sample has around 350,000 distinct CDR3 sequences, with over 15% found just once. Sequencing was performed on blood. The clonotype originates from a woman younger than 30 with Graves' hyperthyroidism.

CDR3 sequence reads: CASFGQGENGYTF. In nucleotides, the CDR3 is TGTGCCAGCTTCGGACAGGGAGAAAATGGCTACACCTTC. The V and J genes are TRBV18 and TRBJ1-2; 8 bases align to TRBD1. CDR1 is KGHSH, CDR2 LQKENI, per germline. The CDR3 is made up of 13 amino acids. Trimming cost V 7 bases and J 6 bases; bases outside gene matches: 7.